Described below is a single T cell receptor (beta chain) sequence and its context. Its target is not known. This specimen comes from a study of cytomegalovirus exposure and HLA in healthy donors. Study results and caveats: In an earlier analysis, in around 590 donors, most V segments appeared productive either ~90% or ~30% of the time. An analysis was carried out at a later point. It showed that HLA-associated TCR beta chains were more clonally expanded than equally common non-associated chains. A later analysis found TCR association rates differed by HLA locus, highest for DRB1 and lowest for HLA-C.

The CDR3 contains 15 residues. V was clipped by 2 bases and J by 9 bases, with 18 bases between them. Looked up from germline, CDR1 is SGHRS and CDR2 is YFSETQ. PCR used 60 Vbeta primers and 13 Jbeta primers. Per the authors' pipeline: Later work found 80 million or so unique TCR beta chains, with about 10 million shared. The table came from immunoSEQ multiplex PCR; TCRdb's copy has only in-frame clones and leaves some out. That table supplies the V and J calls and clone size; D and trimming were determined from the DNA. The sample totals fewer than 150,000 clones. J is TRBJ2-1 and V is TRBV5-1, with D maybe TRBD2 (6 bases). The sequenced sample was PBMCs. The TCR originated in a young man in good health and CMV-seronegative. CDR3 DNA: TGCGCCAGCAGCTTCAAGGGTCCGGGAGCCGGTGAGCAGTTCTTC. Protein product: CASSFKGPGAGEQFF.